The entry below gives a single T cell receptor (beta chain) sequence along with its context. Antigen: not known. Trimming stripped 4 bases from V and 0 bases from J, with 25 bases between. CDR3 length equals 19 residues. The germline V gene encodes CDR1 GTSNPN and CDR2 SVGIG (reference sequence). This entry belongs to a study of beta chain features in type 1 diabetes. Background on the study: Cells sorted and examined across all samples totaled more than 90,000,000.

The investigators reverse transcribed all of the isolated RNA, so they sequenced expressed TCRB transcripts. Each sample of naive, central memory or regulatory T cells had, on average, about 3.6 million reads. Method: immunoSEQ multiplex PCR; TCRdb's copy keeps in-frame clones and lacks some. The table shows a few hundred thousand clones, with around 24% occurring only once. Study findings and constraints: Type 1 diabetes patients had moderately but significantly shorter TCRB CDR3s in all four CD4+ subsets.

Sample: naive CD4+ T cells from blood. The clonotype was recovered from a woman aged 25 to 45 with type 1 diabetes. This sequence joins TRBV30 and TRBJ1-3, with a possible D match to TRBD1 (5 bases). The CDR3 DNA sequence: TGTGCCTGGACGACTTCGGGACTCCTCACACCAAGCTCTGGAAACACCATATATTTT. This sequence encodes CAWTTSGLLTPSSGNTIYF.